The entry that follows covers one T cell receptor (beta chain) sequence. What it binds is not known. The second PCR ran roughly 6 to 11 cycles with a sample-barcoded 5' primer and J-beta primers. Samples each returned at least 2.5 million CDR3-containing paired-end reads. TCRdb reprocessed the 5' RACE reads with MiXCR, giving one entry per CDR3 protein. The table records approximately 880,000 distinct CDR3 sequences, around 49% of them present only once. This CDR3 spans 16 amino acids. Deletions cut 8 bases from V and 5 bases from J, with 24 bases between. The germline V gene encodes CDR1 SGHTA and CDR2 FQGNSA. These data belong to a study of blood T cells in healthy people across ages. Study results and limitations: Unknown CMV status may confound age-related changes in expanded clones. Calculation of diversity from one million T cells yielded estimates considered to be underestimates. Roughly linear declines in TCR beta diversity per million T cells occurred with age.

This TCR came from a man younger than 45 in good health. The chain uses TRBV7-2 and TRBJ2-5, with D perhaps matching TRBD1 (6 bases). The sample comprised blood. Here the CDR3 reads CASLNPLGARGETQYF. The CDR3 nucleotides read TGTGCCAGCTTAAACCCTCTGGGGGCAAGAGGGGAGACCCAGTACTTC.